The clone carrying this TCR beta chain was found a few times. Its antigen is undetermined. This sample was taken from a study of metastatic and nonmetastatic thyroid tumors. As for the study in general: The comparison covered peripheral blood and tumor or nodule tissue in malignant and benign thyroid patients. Study findings and constraints: Significantly higher TCR beta diversity was reportedly seen in malignant thyroid tumors than benign nodules, in blood and tumor.

No patient received treatment before thyroid surgery. The V end was cut by 8 bases, the J end by 4 bases, with 12 bases between. The CDR3 is 12 amino acids. TCRdb re-called clones via MiXCR from the PCR reads. The sample holds approximately 13,000 clones, 30% to 40% seen once. The sequence derives from a male donor with papillary thyroid cancer or a benign thyroid nodule (not recorded which). Some clones in this sample may be carry-over from other donors' samples. The chain joins TRBV12-3 or TRBV12-4 to TRBJ2-7; the D gene is possibly TRBD2 (6 bases). What was sequenced was tumor tissue. The DNA for the CDR3 is TGTGCCAGCCAGGGACTGGGATACGAGCAGTACTTC. Encoded protein: CASQGLGYEQYF.